The 25 T cell receptor beta chains below were found in one sample sequenced in a study of molecular identifiers for immune sequencing clone quantification. A single record per CDR3 protein comes from TCRdb applying MiXCR to the PCR reads. The table has about 68,000 distinct CDR3 sequences, 15% to 20% seen once. The sample comprised naive CD8+ T cells from blood, with Jurkat cell RNA spiked in. The subset denotes: FACS-sorted CD8+CD4-CCR7+CD45RA+ naive T cells. The receptors here all came from a human donor in good health. Some libraries in this study had Jurkat cell RNA spiked in.

There are many counts of this clonotype. The gene calls are TRBV15 and TRBJ2-1, with TRBD1 as a possible D gene (6 bases). The CDR3 is 12 amino acids. Germline-derived CDR1 and CDR2 are LNHNV and YYDKDF (reference sequence). V lost 4 bases to trimming and J lost 10 bases, with 11 bases between them. The DNA of the CDR3 is TGTGCCACCAGCACAACAGGGTACGAGCAGTTCTTC. As protein: CATSTTGYEQFF.

V usage is TRBV7-3 and J usage is TRBJ2-1, with 7 positions matching TRBD2. The junction had 9 bases not matched to a gene; V was cut back by 2 bases and J by 2 bases. Germline V gene lookup returns CDR1 SGHTA and CDR2 FQGTGA. This CDR3 spans 17 amino acids. CDR3 loop: CASSLGGEGSAYNEQFF. The CDR3 nucleotides are TGTGCCAGCAGCTTAGGGGGGGAGGGTTCGGCCTACAATGAGCAGTTCTTC.

This clonotype appeared a few times. A read error may produce the germline difference seen at one junction end. The rearrangement links TRBV27 to TRBJ1-1; possibly TRBD1 for D (6 bases). The CDR3 extends over 12 amino acids. Germline lookup yields CDR1 MNHEY and CDR2 SMNVEV (reference sequence). This chain's CDR3 is CASSSWGAEALF. DNA of the CDR3: TGTGCCAGTAGCAGTTGGGGGGCTGAAGCTCTCTTT.

Ten or more counts support this clonotype. The gene calls are TRBV6-6 and TRBJ2-4; TRBD1 matches at 9 bases. V trimming: 7 bases; J trimming: 4 bases; junction bases outside the gene matches: 8. The CDR3 is 15 residues long. The germline V gene has CDR1 MNHNY and CDR2 SVGAGI (reference sequence). The CDR3 coding sequence is TGTGCCAGCACCCCGGACAGGGGTTCAAAAAACATTCAGTACTTC. Translated: CASTPDRGSKNIQYF.

Turning to this clonotype: A much larger clonotype is one base distant, so this may be a read error. The chain has TRBV7-3 and TRBJ2-5; no clear D gene. CDR1 and CDR2 (germline): SGHTA, FQGTGA. CDR3 length equals 18 residues. The chain's CDR3 is CAGSLTPRLRNGEKTQYF. CDR3 coding DNA: TGTGCCGGCAGCTTAACTCCAAGATTGCGAAACGGCGAAAAGACCCAGTACTTC.

This clonotype occurred many times. The chain joins TRBV4-3 to TRBJ2-4; TRBD2 might be the D (6 bases). In germline, CDR1 is LGHNA, CDR2 YSLEER. This CDR3 has 16 amino acids. Trimming stripped 0 bases from V and 11 bases from J, with 20 bases between. The chain's CDR3 is CASSQDYQQLGGFQYF. The CDR3, as DNA: TGCGCCAGCAGCCAAGACTATCAGCAATTGGGGGGATTTCAGTACTTC.

The chain carries TRBV11-2 and TRBJ2-3, with 7 bases identical to TRBD2. V was clipped by 3 bases and J by 0 bases; unmatched bases: 12. The CDR3 spans 18 residues. CDR1 is SGHAT and CDR2 is FQNNGV in the germline V gene. The CDR3 coding sequence is TGTGCCAGCAGCTTCTACAAAAGACTAGCTCCTAGCACAGATACGCAGTATTTT. It is translated as CASSFYKRLAPSTDTQYF.

This clonotype showed up many times. This rearrangement joins TRBV27 to TRBJ1-2; no firm D call. The V and J ends lost 3 bases and 3 bases respectively, with 8 bases between them. Germline V lookup: CDR1 MNHEY, CDR2 SMNVEV (reference sequence). This CDR3 has 13 residues. The DNA for the CDR3 is TGTGCCAGCAGTTTCGAAAACTACTATGGCTACACCTTC. It translates to CASSFENYYGYTF.

At least ten counts were recorded for this clonotype. The CDR3 reads CSASRDLRLSSSYNEQFF. The CDR3 DNA reads as TGCAGTGCTAGCCGGGACCTACGATTATCGAGCTCCTACAATGAGCAGTTCTTC. The gene calls are TRBV20-1 and TRBJ2-1, with D perhaps being TRBD1 or TRBD2 (5 bases each). Germline CDR1 and CDR2: DFQATT and SNEGSKA (reference sequence). The CDR3 contains 18 residues. Trimming cost V 3 bases and J 0 bases, with 21 bases left between them.

Worth noting for this clonotype: Being one base from a much bigger clone, this may be a read error. The rearrangement uses TRBV28 and TRBJ2-1; 12 nucleotides agree with TRBD2. This CDR3 region has 20 residues. Germline V CDR1 and CDR2: MDHEN, SYDVKM. Here the CDR3 reads CASSSPPRLAGVRSYNERFF. In DNA, the CDR3 is TGTGCCAGCAGTTCACCCCCTCGACTAGCGGGAGTCCGCTCCTACAATGAGCGGTTCTTC.

The chain has TRBV6-1 and TRBJ1-2; unclear D gene. V was clipped by 2 bases and J by 4 bases, with 11 bases between them. The length of the CDR3 is 14 residues. Germline-derived CDR1 and CDR2 are MNHNS and SASEGT. The DNA of the CDR3 is TGTGCCAGCAGTGAACTAGGGAATAGCTATGGCTACACCTTC. Its translation is CASSELGNSYGYTF.

This rearrangement joins TRBV19 to TRBJ2-5, with unresolved D. The germline V and J ends were trimmed by 5 bases and 5 bases, with 12 bases remaining between them. Germline CDR1 reads LNHDA; CDR2 reads SQIVND (reference sequence). This CDR3 is built from 13 residues. The DNA for the CDR3 is TGTGCCAGTAGTCGGCAGAATGAGGAGACCCAGTACTTC. Encoded protein: CASSRQNEETQYF.

This clonotype has just a few counts. The chain couples TRBV7-9 to TRBJ1-2; TRBD1 agrees at 8 bases. V lost 5 bases and J lost 4; bases outside the gene matches: 9. Germline V gene lookup returns CDR1 SEHNR and CDR2 FQNEAQ (reference sequence). The length of the CDR3 is 15 residues. The CDR3 sequence: CASSGQGQVGYGYTF. Here the CDR3 DNA reads TGTGCCAGCAGCGGACAGGGTCAAGTGGGCTATGGCTACACCTTC.

This clonotype came up many times. The chain has TRBV27 and TRBJ1-5, with a weak D call TRBD1 (6 bases). Germline V gene sequence: CDR1 MNHEY, CDR2 SMNVEV (reference sequence). The length of the CDR3 is 16 residues. Trimming cost V 3 bases and J 6 bases, with 18 bases left between them. CDR3 loop: CASSFLGEQGAQPQHF. The CDR3 DNA follows: TGTGCCAGCAGTTTTCTAGGGGAACAGGGAGCTCAGCCCCAGCATTTT.

This clonotype has a count of ten or more. The chain carries TRBV6-2 or TRBV6-3 and TRBJ1-2; 7 bases align to TRBD1. CDR3 length: 16 amino acids. V lost 7 bases, J lost 4 bases, and 15 bases stayed unmatched. The germline V gene has CDR1 MNHEY and CDR2 SVGEGT. CDR3 residues: CASTDPRTGHVYGYTF. The CDR3 DNA reads as TGTGCCAGCACCGACCCCCGGACAGGCCACGTCTATGGCTACACCTTC.

Worth noting for this clonotype: A read error may be the cause here, since a much bigger clone is one base away. The chain couples TRBV7-9 to TRBJ2-1; TRBD2 might be the D (5 bases). Germline loops: CDR1 SEHNR, CDR2 FQNEAQ (reference sequence). The CDR3 extends over 18 amino acids. This chain's CDR3 is CAGSSSLGFSVDYNEQFF. CDR3 in DNA: TGTGCCGGCAGCTCCTCTCTCGGGTTTAGCGTAGATTACAATGAGCAGTTCTTC. The full variable domain, rest sourced from reference TRBV7-9 and TRBJ2-1, is DTGVSQNPRHKITKRGQNVTFRCDPISEHNRLYWYRQTLGQGPEFLTYFQNEAQLEKSRLLSDRFSAERPKGSFSTLEIQRTEQGDSAMYLCAGSSSLGFSVDYNEQFFGPGTRLTVL.

This clonotype was detected ten times or more. The chain joins TRBV6-2 or TRBV6-3 to TRBJ2-5; the D gene could be TRBD1 or TRBD2 (5 bases each). The CDR3 length is 15 residues. The V end was cut by 4 bases, the J end by 3 bases, with 15 bases between. Looked up from germline, CDR1 is MNHEY and CDR2 is SVGEGT. The chain's CDR3 is CASSSPLEGKETQYF. DNA of the CDR3: TGTGCCAGCAGTTCTCCCCTTGAGGGGAAAGAGACCCAGTACTTC.

This clonotype was seen many times. This chain joins TRBV19 and TRBJ2-1; no reliable D call. The germline CDR1 and CDR2 sequences are LNHDA and SQIVND (reference sequence). V lost 3 bases and J lost 0, with 9 bases in between. The CDR3 has 15 residues. As DNA, the CDR3 is TGTGCCAGTAGTATGAGGATAAGCTCCTACAATGAGCAGTTCTTC. Translated, it gives CASSMRISSYNEQFF. Combining the CDR3 with reference TRBV19 and TRBJ2-1 gives the whole variable domain DGGITQSPKYLFRKEGQNVTLSCEQNLNHDAMYWYRQDPGQGLRLIYYSQIVNDFQKGDIAEGYSVSREKKESFPLTVTSAQKNPTAFYLCASSMRISSYNEQFFGPGTRLTVL.

This clonotype was seen more than once but under ten times. The chain employs TRBV2 and TRBJ1-2; 10 bases agree with TRBD1. Germline assignment: CDR1 SNHLY and CDR2 FYNNEI. The J segment lost 4 bases and the V segment lost 9 bases, leaving 2 bases of the junction unmatched. CDR3 length: 12 amino acids. CDR3 sequence: CARRTGGYGYTF. The CDR3 nucleotides read TGTGCCAGAAGGACAGGGGGCTATGGCTACACCTTC.

This clonotype has ten or more counts. CDR3 loop: CSASSGLAGESTDTQYF. CDR3 sequence (DNA): TGCAGTGCTTCCTCGGGACTAGCGGGAGAAAGCACAGATACGCAGTATTTT. This rearrangement joins TRBV20-1 to TRBJ2-3; 14 bases align to TRBD2. The germline CDR1 and CDR2 sequences are DFQATT and SNEGSKA (reference sequence). This CDR3 has 17 amino acids. The V and J ends lost 5 bases and 0 bases, in that order; junction bases with no gene match: 7.

There are a few counts of this clonotype. Sequence at one end of the junction differs from germline and may be a read error. V and J are TRBV5-6 and TRBJ1-1; possible D gene TRBD1, 6 bases. From germline, CDR1 is SGHDT and CDR2 YYEEEE. CDR3 length equals 15 residues. CDR3 nucleotides: TGTGCCAGCAGCTTGGACATCCAGGGGAACTCTGAAGCTTTCTTT. Translating it yields CASSLDIQGNSEAFF.

This clonotype occurred many times. V usage is TRBV7-2 and J usage is TRBJ2-1; weak D call: TRBD2 (6 bases). V lost 4 bases and J 3 bases, leaving 22 bases between the germline ends. The CDR3 sequence is 18 residues long. Per the germline V gene, CDR1 is SGHTA and CDR2 is FQGNSA. The DNA of the CDR3 is TGTGCCAGCAGCTCAGCGGGCGGGACGGTTGGGCGCTACAATGAGCAGTTCTTC. This gives the protein CASSSAGGTVGRYNEQFF.

This clonotype was counted many times. This rearrangement joins TRBV4-1 to TRBJ2-7; D may be TRBD1 (6 bases). V gave up 1 base and J gave up 3 bases, with 19 bases separating them. CDR3 length: 17 residues. Looked up from germline, CDR1 is MGHRA and CDR2 is YSYEKL. The CDR3 region has the DNA TGCGCCAGCAGCCAAGGGACCGGGACATTTAGTTACTACGAGCAGTACTTC. Its translation is CASSQGTGTFSYYEQYF.

This clonotype has ten or more counts. The V gene is TRBV6-2 or TRBV6-3, the J gene TRBJ1-2, with 11 positions matching TRBD1. The V gene's germline CDR1 is MNHEY and CDR2 SVGEGT. Unmatched junction bases numbered 6, after V lost 0 bases and J lost 6 bases. The CDR3 contains 16 residues. The chain's CDR3 is CASSYSRTGGGNGYTF. CDR3 nucleotide sequence: TGTGCCAGCAGTTACTCCCGGACAGGGGGCGGAAATGGCTACACCTTC.

V gene TRBV6-1 combines with J gene TRBJ2-1, with 7 bases aligning to TRBD2. This CDR3 has 15 residues. Unmatched junction bases numbered 4, after V lost 1 base and J lost 4 bases. Germline assignment: CDR1 MNHNS and CDR2 SASEGT. CDR3 coding DNA: TGTGCCAGCAGTGAAGGGGCTAGCGGTTACAATGAGCAGTTCTTC. Translation gives CASSEGASGYNEQFF.